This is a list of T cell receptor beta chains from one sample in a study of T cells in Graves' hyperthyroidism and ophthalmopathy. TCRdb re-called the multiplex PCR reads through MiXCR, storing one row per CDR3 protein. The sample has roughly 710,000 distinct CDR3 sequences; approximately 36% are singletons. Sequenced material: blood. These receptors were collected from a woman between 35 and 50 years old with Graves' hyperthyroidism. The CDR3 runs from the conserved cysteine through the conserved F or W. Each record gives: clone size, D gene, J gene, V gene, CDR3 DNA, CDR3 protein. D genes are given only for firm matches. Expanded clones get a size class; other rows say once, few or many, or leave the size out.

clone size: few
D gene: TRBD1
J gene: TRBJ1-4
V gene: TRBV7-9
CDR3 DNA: TGTGCCAGCAGCTTCGGACAGGCTGATGAAAAACTGTTTTTT
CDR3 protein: CASSFGQADEKLFF

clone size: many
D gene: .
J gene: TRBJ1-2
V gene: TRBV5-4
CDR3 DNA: TGTCGGACAAGCCAAACGGCGGGCTACACCTTC
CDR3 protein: CRTSQTAGYTF

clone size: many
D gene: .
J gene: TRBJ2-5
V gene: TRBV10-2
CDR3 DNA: TGCGCCAGCAATAGGGGGGGAGAGACCCAGTACTTC
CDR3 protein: CASNRGGETQYF

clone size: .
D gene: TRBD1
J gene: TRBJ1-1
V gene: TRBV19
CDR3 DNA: TGTGCCACCAGCGACAGGGGGCGATTGTCGGGCACTGAAGCTTTCTTT
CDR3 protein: CATSDRGRLSGTEAFF

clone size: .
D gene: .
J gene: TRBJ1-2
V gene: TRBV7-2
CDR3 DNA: TGTGCCAGCAGCTTAGATCCAGGGGCTGGCTACACCTTC
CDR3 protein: CASSLDPGAGYTF

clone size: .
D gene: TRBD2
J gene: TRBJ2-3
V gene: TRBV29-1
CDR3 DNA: TGCAGCGTTGATCCCGGGACTAGCTTGACAGATACGCAGTATTTT
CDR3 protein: CSVDPGTSLTDTQYF

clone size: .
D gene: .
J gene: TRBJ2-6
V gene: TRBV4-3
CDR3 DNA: TGCGCCAGCAGCCAAGATTGGCAGTTCTCTGGGGCCAACGTCCTGACTTTC
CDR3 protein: CASSQDWQFSGANVLTF

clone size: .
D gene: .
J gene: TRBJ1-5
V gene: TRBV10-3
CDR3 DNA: TGTGCCATCAGTGAGCCAGGGGACGCGAAGCCCCAGCATTTT
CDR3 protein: CAISEPGDAKPQHF

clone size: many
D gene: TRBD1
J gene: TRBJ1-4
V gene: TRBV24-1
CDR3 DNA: TGTGCCACCAGTGACTCCGGGACAGGGAATGAAAAACTGTTTTTT
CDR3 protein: CATSDSGTGNEKLFF

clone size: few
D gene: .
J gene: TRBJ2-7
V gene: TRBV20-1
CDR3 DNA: TGCAGTGCCCGAAATAAATGGGGGGCCTACGAGCAGTGCTTC
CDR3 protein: CSARNKWGAYEQCF

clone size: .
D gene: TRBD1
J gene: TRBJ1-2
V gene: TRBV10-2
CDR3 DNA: TGCGCCAGCGGCAGGGGGCGTCACTATGGCTACACCTTC
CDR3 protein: CASGRGRHYGYTF

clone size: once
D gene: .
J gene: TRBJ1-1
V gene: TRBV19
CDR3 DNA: TGCGCCTGGAGTGTATCTCTGAACACTGAAGCTTTCTTT
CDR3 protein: CAWSVSLNTEAFF

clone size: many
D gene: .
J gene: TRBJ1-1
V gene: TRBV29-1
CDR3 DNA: TGCAGCGCAATTACGAACCACGACACTGAAGCTTTCTTT
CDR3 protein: CSAITNHDTEAFF

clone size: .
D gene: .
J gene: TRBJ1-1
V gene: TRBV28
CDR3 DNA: TGTGCCAGCAGTGAAGGCCGATGGGCCTCTGAAGCTTTCTTT
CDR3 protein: CASSEGRWASEAFF

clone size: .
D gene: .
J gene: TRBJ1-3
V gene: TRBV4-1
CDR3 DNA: TGCGCCAGCAGCCAAGAGGGCTACTCTGGAAACACCATATATTTT
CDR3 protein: CASSQEGYSGNTIYF

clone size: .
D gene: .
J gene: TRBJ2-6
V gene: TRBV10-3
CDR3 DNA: TGTGCCATCAGTGGGGAAGCGACAGGGGCCAACGTCCTGACTTTC
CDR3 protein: CAISGEATGANVLTF

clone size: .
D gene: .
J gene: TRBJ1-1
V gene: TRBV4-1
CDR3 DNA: TGCGCCAGCAGCCAAGCCTGGAGGACTGAAGCTTTCTTT
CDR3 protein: CASSQAWRTEAFF

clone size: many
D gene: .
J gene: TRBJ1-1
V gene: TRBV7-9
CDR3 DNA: TGTGCCAGCAGCTTTGGCGGACAAGCTTTCTTT
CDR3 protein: CASSFGGQAFF

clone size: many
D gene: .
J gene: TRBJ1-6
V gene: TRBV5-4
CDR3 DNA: TGTGCCAGCAGCTTTTTTAGGGGTTCACCCCTCCACTTT
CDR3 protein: CASSFFRGSPLHF

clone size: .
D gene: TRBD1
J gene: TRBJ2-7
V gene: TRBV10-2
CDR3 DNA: TGCGCCAGCATCCGCAGCCACCGGGACAGGAACTACGAGCAGTACTTC
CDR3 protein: CASIRSHRDRNYEQYF

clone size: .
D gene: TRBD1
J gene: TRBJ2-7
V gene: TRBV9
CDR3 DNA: TGTGCCAGCAGCGCTGGGGACAGGGTTGCCTACGAGCAGTACTTC
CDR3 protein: CASSAGDRVAYEQYF

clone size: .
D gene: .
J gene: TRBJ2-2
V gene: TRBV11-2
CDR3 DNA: TGTGCCAGCAGCCCCGGAAAAGACAGCTTCACCGGGGAGCTGTTTTTT
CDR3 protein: CASSPGKDSFTGELFF

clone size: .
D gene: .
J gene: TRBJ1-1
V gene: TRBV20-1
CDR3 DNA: TGCAGTGCTAGGGGGGAGGAGTACACTGAAGCTTTCTTT
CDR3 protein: CSARGEEYTEAFF

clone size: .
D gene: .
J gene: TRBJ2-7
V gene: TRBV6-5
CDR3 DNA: TGTGCCAGCTCACCACAACTTACCGGCGAGCAGTACTTC
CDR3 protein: CASSPQLTGEQYF

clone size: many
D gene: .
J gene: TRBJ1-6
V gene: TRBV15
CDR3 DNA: TGTGCCACCAGCAGTCCCTCCCTGAGGCCGAATTCACCCCTCCACTTT
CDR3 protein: CATSSPSLRPNSPLHF

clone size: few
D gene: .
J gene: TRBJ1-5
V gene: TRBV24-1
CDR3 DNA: TGTGCCACCAGTGAGACAGTAGGCCAGCCCCAGCATTTT
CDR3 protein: CATSETVGQPQHF

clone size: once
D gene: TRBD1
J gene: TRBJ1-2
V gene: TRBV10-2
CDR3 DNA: TGCGCCAGCAGTGGACTGGGACAGGTAACGACTAACTATGGCTACACCTTC
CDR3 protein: CASSGLGQVTTNYGYTF

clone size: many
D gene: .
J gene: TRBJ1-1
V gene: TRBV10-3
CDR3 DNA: TGTGCCATCAGTCAGATCGAGAACACTGAAGCTTTCTTT
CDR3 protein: CAISQIENTEAFF

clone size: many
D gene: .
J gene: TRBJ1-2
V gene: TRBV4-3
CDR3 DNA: TGCGCCAGCAGCCAAGAAGGCGGCAACTATGGCTACACCTTC
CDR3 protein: CASSQEGGNYGYTF

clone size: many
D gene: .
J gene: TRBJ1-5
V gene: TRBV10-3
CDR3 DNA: TGTGCTAATCGACAGTTCCCGGATCAGCCCCAGCATTTT
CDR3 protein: CANRQFPDQPQHF

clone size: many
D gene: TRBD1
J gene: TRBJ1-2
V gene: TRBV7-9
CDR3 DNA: TGTGCCAGCAGCGAGACAGGGGACTATGGCTACACCTTC
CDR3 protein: CASSETGDYGYTF

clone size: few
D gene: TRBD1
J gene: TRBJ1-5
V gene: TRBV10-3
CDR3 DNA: TGTGCCACAGGGACGACAGGGTTAAATCAGCCCCAGCATTTT
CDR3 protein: CATGTTGLNQPQHF

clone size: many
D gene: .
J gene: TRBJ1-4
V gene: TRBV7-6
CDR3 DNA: TGTGCCAGCAGCTTAGAGCAGGGAGGAAATGAAAAACTGTTTTTT
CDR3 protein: CASSLEQGGNEKLFF

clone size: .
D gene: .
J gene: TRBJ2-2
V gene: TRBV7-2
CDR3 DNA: TGTGCCAGCAGCTTAGAATGGACCGGGGAGCTGTTTTTT
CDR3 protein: CASSLEWTGELFF

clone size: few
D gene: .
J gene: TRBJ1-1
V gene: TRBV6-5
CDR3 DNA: TGTGCCAGCAGTTACTCGAGACGCAAATACGGGAGGACTGAAGCTTTCTTT
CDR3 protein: CASSYSRRKYGRTEAFF

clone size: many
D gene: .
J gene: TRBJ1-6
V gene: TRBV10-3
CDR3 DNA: TGTGCCATCATGGGCAGCCTGGCGGGGAATTCACCCCTCCACTTT
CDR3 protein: CAIMGSLAGNSPLHF

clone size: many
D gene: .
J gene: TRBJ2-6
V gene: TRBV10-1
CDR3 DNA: TGCGCCAGCAGTGAAAGCTCTGGGGCCAACGTCCTGACTTTC
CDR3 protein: CASSESSGANVLTF

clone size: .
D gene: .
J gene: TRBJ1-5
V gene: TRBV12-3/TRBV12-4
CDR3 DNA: TGTGCCAGCAGTCCACGGGGGGCTAGCGATCAGCCCCAGCATTTT
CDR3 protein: CASSPRGASDQPQHF

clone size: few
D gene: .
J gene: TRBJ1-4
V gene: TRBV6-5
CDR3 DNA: TGTGCCAGCAGCTACGAGACGACAGACCGTAATGAAAAACTGTTTTTT
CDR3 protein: CASSYETTDRNEKLFF

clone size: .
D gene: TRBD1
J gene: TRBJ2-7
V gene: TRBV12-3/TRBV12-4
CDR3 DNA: TGTGCCAGCAGTCAAACCGGGACAGGGGCATACGAGCAGTACTTC
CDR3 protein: CASSQTGTGAYEQYF

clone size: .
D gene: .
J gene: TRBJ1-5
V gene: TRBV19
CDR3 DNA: TGTGCCAGTAGTATAATAGTCGGAGGCAATCAGCCCCAGCATTTT
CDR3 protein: CASSIIVGGNQPQHF

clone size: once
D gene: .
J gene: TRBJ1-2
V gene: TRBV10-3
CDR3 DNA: TGTGCCATCAGTGGGACGGGGGTCGCCTACACCTTC
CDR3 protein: CAISGTGVAYTF

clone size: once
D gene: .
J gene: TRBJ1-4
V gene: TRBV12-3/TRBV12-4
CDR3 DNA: TGTGCCAGCAGAGACGGGAAGAGTAATGAAAAACTGTTTTTT
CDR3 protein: CASRDGKSNEKLFF

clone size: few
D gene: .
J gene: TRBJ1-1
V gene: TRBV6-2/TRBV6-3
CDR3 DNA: TGTGCCAGCACCCCAAGCTTGGTCACTGAAGCTTTCTTT
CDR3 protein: CASTPSLVTEAFF